This is a list of T cell receptor beta chains from one sample in a study of T cells after posttransplantation cyclophosphamide. This table comes from immunoSEQ multiplex PCR, and its TCRdb copy is limited to in-frame clones, with some not included. The sample yields 23,000 or so clones, without any singletons. Sequences were derived from PBMCs, sampled after allogeneic stem cell transplant with posttransplant cyclophosphamide. The receptors derive from a young adult male patient who received an allogeneic stem cell transplant from a related donor, was CMV-positive, and had no GVHD. The graft donor may account for some of the T cells. Both conserved end residues are part of each CDR3. Fields, in order: V gene, J gene, clone size, D gene, CDR3 protein, CDR3 DNA. A D gene is named only where the DNA matches it firmly. Size is stated as once, few, many or a size class.

>TRBV27|TRBJ1-1|many|-
CASSLEVRGTEAFF
TGTGCCAGCAGTTTAGAGGTTCGGGGGACTGAAGCTTTCTTT
>TRBV4-1|TRBJ1-2|many|-
CASSQLTDNYGYTF
TGCGCCAGCAGCCAATTGACAGATAACTATGGCTACACCTTC
>TRBV19|TRBJ1-5|many|-
CASSISARQWFDSNQPQHF
TGTGCCAGTAGTATTTCAGCTAGACAGTGGTTCGATAGCAATCAGCCCCAGCATTTT
>TRBV5-1|TRBJ2-7|many|TRBD1
CASSFGTGGGFYEQYF
TGCGCCAGCAGCTTTGGGACAGGGGGCGGCTTCTACGAGCAGTACTTC
>TRBV19|TRBJ2-7|many|-
CASSIEHSFSYEQYF
TGTGCCAGTAGTATAGAGCACAGTTTCTCCTACGAGCAGTACTTC
>TRBV30|TRBJ2-7|many|-
CAWSPDSSYEQYF
TGTGCCTGGAGTCCTGACAGTTCCTACGAGCAGTACTTC
>TRBV7-9|TRBJ2-2|many|-
CASSLESRVTGELFF
TGTGCCAGCAGCTTAGAATCCAGGGTAACCGGGGAGCTGTTTTTT
>TRBV5-4|TRBJ2-5|many|-
CASSGGTLQETQYF
TGTGCCAGCAGCGGCGGGACTCTCCAAGAGACCCAGTACTTC
>TRBV7-8|TRBJ2-3|many|TRBD1
CASSLAMGQGTSFTDTQYF
TGTGCCAGCAGCTTAGCGATGGGACAGGGGACCTCATTTACAGATACGCAGTATTTT
>TRBV29-1|TRBJ2-3|many|TRBD2
CSVERLAALTDTQYF
TGCAGCGTTGAACGACTAGCGGCTCTCACAGATACGCAGTATTTT
>TRBV7-8|TRBJ2-7|many|-
CASSFVSLREQYF
TGTGCCAGCAGCTTCGTCAGTCTGCGGGAGCAGTACTTC
>TRBV5-1|TRBJ1-1|many|-
CASSLVRGGTEAFF
TGCGCCAGCAGCTTGGTTAGGGGGGGCACTGAAGCTTTCTTT
>TRBV19|TRBJ2-5|many|TRBD2
CASSIRLTSGPLQETQYF
TGTGCCAGTAGTATCAGATTGACTAGCGGGCCACTCCAAGAGACCCAGTACTTC
>TRBV6-5|TRBJ1-4|many|-
CASSYYGGLGEKLFF
TGTGCCAGCAGTTACTACGGGGGATTGGGTGAAAAACTGTTTTTT
>TRBV7-8|TRBJ1-5|many|-
CASSLGRGTQPQHF
TGTGCCAGCAGCTTGGGGCGGGGCACCCAGCCCCAGCATTTT
>TRBV19|TRBJ1-1|many|TRBD1
CASSNTGDSTEAFF
TGTGCCAGTAGTAACACAGGGGACTCCACTGAAGCTTTCTTT
>TRBV6-6|TRBJ2-6|many|-
CASSYSEFSGANVLTF
TGTGCCAGCAGTTACTCGGAGTTCTCTGGGGCCAACGTCCTGACTTTC
>TRBV18|TRBJ1-2|many|-
CASSPGLTSNYGYTF
TGTGCCAGCTCACCGGGACTTACTTCTAACTATGGCTACACCTTC
>TRBV5-1|TRBJ2-1|many|TRBD2
CASSSSGGVYNEQFF
TGCGCCAGCAGCTCAAGCGGGGGGGTATACAATGAGCAGTTCTTC
>TRBV5-6|TRBJ1-6|many|-
CASSLDYNRRDSPLHF
TGTGCCAGCAGCTTGGACTATAACCGTCGAGATTCACCCCTCCACTTT
>TRBV11-2|TRBJ2-3|many|-
CASSYRDTYSTDTQYF
TGTGCCAGCAGCTACCGGGACACCTATAGCACAGATACGCAGTATTTT
>TRBV6-5|TRBJ2-7|many|TRBD2
CASRPGTSGLSGLNF
TGTGCCAGCAGACCCGGGACTAGCGGGTTGTCGGGGTTGAACTTC
>TRBV10-2|TRBJ2-7|many|TRBD2
CASSEWVAGGHGEQYF
TGCGCCAGCAGTGAATGGGTAGCGGGGGGGCACGGCGAGCAGTACTTC
>TRBV19|TRBJ2-5|many|TRBD2
CASSTTSGRTSETQYF
TGTGCCAGTAGTACGACTAGCGGGAGGACATCGGAGACCCAGTACTTC
>TRBV30|TRBJ1-5|many|TRBD1
CAWSPDRVEPQHF
TGTGCCTGGAGCCCAGACAGGGTTGAGCCCCAGCATTTT
>TRBV18|TRBJ2-4|many|TRBD1
CASSRQQGANLNIQYF
TGTGCCAGCTCTCGCCAACAGGGGGCCAACTTAAACATTCAGTACTTC
>TRBV6-1|TRBJ1-6|many|TRBD1
CASTIVTGQDSPLHF
TGTGCCAGCACCATCGTGACAGGGCAAGATTCACCCCTCCACTTT
>TRBV7-9|TRBJ2-1|many|-
CASSLGALSYNEQFF
TGTGCCAGCAGCTTGGGGGCGCTCTCCTACAATGAGCAGTTCTTC
>TRBV5-1|TRBJ1-1|many|-
CASRLEGTSTEAFF
TGCGCCAGCAGATTGGAGGGGACTAGCACTGAAGCTTTCTTT
>TRBV11-2|TRBJ2-2|many|TRBD2
CASSLGLAGAGELFF
TGTGCCAGCAGCTTAGGACTAGCGGGAGCCGGGGAGCTGTTTTTT
>TRBV9|TRBJ2-7|many|-
CASSVEPDSSYEQYF
TGTGCCAGCAGCGTAGAGCCGGACAGCTCCTACGAGCAGTACTTC
>TRBV21-1|TRBJ2-5|few|-
CASSEETSGGPQETQYF
TGTGCCAGCAGCGAAGAGACTAGCGGGGGGCCACAAGAGACCCAGTACTTC
>TRBV2|TRBJ2-3|many|TRBD2
CASRPGLAGGYTDTQYF
TGTGCCAGCAGGCCCGGACTAGCGGGGGGGTACACAGATACGCAGTATTTT
>TRBV6-6|TRBJ1-2|many|TRBD1
CASSPGTGAPWGYTF
TGTGCCAGCAGCCCCGGGACAGGGGCCCCGTGGGGCTACACCTTC
>TRBV19|TRBJ1-1|many|-
CASSPGNTEAFF
TGTGCCAGTTCCCCAGGGAACACTGAAGCTTTCTTT
>TRBV19|TRBJ2-7|many|-
CASSIDPSVVYEQYF
TGTGCCAGTAGTATAGATCCCAGCGTGGTCTACGAGCAGTACTTC
>TRBV7-3|TRBJ2-7|many|TRBD1
CASSFSGGSEQYF
TGTGCCAGCAGCTTCTCAGGGGGTAGCGAGCAGTACTTC
>TRBV7-2|TRBJ1-2|many|TRBD1
CASSLVSGQGAHYGYTF
TGTGCCAGCAGCTTAGTGTCTGGGCAGGGGGCGCACTATGGCTACACCTTC
>TRBV6-1|TRBJ2-1|many|TRBD2
CASTRLAGGHEQFF
TGTGCCAGCACCAGACTAGCGGGAGGTCATGAGCAATTCTTC
>TRBV15|TRBJ2-7|many|TRBD1
CATSRDGQAYEQYF
TGTGCCACCAGCAGAGATGGACAGGCCTACGAGCAGTACTTC
>TRBV19|TRBJ2-5|many|-
CASSAAGGETQYF
TGTGCCAGTAGTGCCGCCGGGGGTGAGACCCAGTACTTC
>TRBV19|TRBJ1-1|many|-
CASSSTGFLNTEAFF
TGTGCCAGTAGTTCTACCGGGTTTCTGAACACTGAAGCTTTCTTT
>TRBV5-1|TRBJ2-2|many|TRBD1
CASSLVFSGQGRTGELFF
TGCGCCAGCAGCTTGGTCTTTTCGGGACAGGGGAGAACCGGGGAGCTGTTTTTT
>TRBV7-2|TRBJ2-7|few|-
CASSPRLGLEKYEQYF
TGTGCCAGCAGCCCGCGCTTGGGGCTAGAAAAATACGAGCAGTACTTC
>TRBV4-3|TRBJ2-5|many|-
CASSPGGAETQYF
TGCGCCAGCAGCCCGGGCGGGGCGGAGACCCAGTACTTC
>TRBV19|TRBJ1-2|many|-
CASSTRSRGYTF
TGTGCCAGTAGTACTCGGAGTCGTGGCTACACCTTC
>TRBV5-6|TRBJ2-7|many|TRBD2
CASNWGGSYEQYF
TGTGCCAGCAACTGGGGAGGGTCCTACGAGCAGTACTTC
>TRBV5-6|TRBJ1-2|many|TRBD1
CASSAGTGIYGYTF
TGTGCCAGCAGCGCCGGGACAGGGATCTATGGCTACACCTTC
>TRBV5-1|TRBJ1-4|many|TRBD1
CASSLGRGLDEKLFF
TGCGCCAGCAGCTTGGGAAGGGGGCTGGATGAAAAACTGTTTTTT
>TRBV27|TRBJ1-2|many|-
CASRTRGGMEGYTF
TGTGCCAGCAGAACCCGTGGGGGGATGGAAGGCTACACCTTC
>TRBV5-1|TRBJ2-6|many|TRBD1
CASARDRGPSGANVLTF
TGCGCCAGCGCCCGGGACAGGGGACCTTCTGGGGCCAACGTCCTGACTTTC
>TRBV19|TRBJ2-7|many|TRBD1
CASSTPGQGYEQYF
TGTGCCAGTAGTACTCCGGGACAGGGGTACGAGCAGTACTTC
>TRBV5-1|TRBJ1-3|many|-
CASSLAGNSGNTIYF
TGCGCCAGCAGCTTGGCCGGGAACTCTGGAAACACCATATATTTT
>TRBV10-3|TRBJ2-1|many|TRBD2
CAIRGTSGKASENEQFF
TGTGCCATCAGGGGGACTAGCGGGAAAGCTAGTGAGAATGAGCAGTTCTTC
>TRBV4-1|TRBJ2-3|many|-
CASSQELVYTQYF
TGCGCCAGCAGCCAAGAATTGGTCTACACGCAGTATTTT
>TRBV19|TRBJ2-3|many|-
CASSLSGGTDTQYF
TGTGCCAGTAGCCTAAGCGGAGGCACAGATACGCAGTATTTT
>TRBV4-1|TRBJ2-4|many|-
CASSQDRTSLAKNIQYF
TGCGCCAGCAGCCAAGATCGAACTTCTCTAGCCAAAAACATTCAGTACTTC
>TRBV6-1|TRBJ2-7|many|TRBD1
CASSVGQRYEQYF
TGTGCCAGCAGTGTGGGACAGCGCTACGAGCAGTACTTC
>TRBV21-1|TRBJ2-4|many|-
CASSKDLLAGVKIKNIQYF
TGTGCCAGCAGCAAAGACTTACTAGCGGGAGTTAAAATCAAAAACATTCAGTACTTC
>TRBV7-9|TRBJ1-1|many|-
CASSPPTRMNTEAFF
TGTGCCAGCAGCCCCCCCACGAGGATGAACACTGAAGCTTTCTTT